A selection of T cell receptor beta chains follows, all from one sample in a study of metastatic and nonmetastatic thyroid tumors. TCRdb called clones again from the PCR reads with MiXCR. Of over 25,000 clones in the sample, over 15% were seen once. The sample consisted of blood. Receptors originate from a male donor with papillary thyroid cancer or a benign thyroid nodule (not recorded which). Some clones in this sample may be carry-over from other donors' samples. Each CDR3 is given with its conserved first and last residue. Not every row has a clone size; where given, it reads once, few, many or a size class.

abundance	v_gene	j_gene	CDR3aa
.	TRBV14	TRBJ2-7	CASSRSFYEQYF
many	TRBV2	TRBJ2-2	CASRPGRGLAGELFF
.	TRBV19	TRBJ1-4	CASSGGSEKLFF
.	TRBV7-2	TRBJ2-3	CASSLGGRGGDTQYF
.	TRBV18	TRBJ2-1	CASSRGGAYNEQFF
many	TRBV20-1	TRBJ2-3	CSAPTSGISDTQYF
many	TRBV29-1	TRBJ1-1	CSVEELTAEAFF
.	TRBV13	TRBJ2-7	CASSHMVYEQYF
few	TRBV6-9	TRBJ1-2	CASSYGGRGYTF
.	TRBV7-2	TRBJ2-7	CASSLFREFYEQYF
.	TRBV20-1	TRBJ2-7	CSALFQIEQYF
.	TRBV7-2	TRBJ2-2	CASSLALVVVTGELFF
medium-sized	TRBV12-3/TRBV12-4	TRBJ1-6	CASSPSVNSPLHF
many	TRBV3-1	TRBJ2-7	CASSQDLGPQEVQYF
.	TRBV3-1	TRBJ2-7	CAISQVLRSTGEQYF
.	TRBV20-1	TRBJ2-1	CSADRAPYNEQFF
many	TRBV18	TRBJ1-2	CASSPSARDRGYGYTF
many	TRBV10-2	TRBJ2-7	CASSGPGTQAYEQYF
few	TRBV6-1	TRBJ2-7	CAISALADHGEQYF
.	TRBV2	TRBJ1-1	CASSPERNTEAFF
many	TRBV6-1	TRBJ2-2	CASLTGDLTGELFF
many	TRBV7-2	TRBJ2-2	CASSPDGTNTGELFF
many	TRBV7-6	TRBJ2-3	CASSRDTLVTDTQYF
many	TRBV5-1	TRBJ1-4	CASSLGDFNEKLFF
many	TRBV18	TRBJ1-5	CASSPRDARKPQHF
.	TRBV30	TRBJ1-2	CAWSSAYGYTF
few	TRBV28	TRBJ1-2	CASSFPRFEIYGYTF
many	TRBV12-3/TRBV12-4	TRBJ1-5	CASSLSAGAGQPQHF
many	TRBV27	TRBJ2-7	CASSLSGQGPYEQYF
.	TRBV18	TRBJ2-7	CASSDPGATHEQYF
many	TRBV12-3/TRBV12-4	TRBJ1-5	CASTMTGPQPQHF
many	TRBV20-1	TRBJ2-1	CSARRLAGAYNEQFF
.	TRBV5-1	TRBJ1-1	CASSLATHNTEAFF
few	TRBV6-1	TRBJ2-6	CASSPRQGWAGANVLTF
once	TRBV20-1	TRBJ1-5	CSASGERNQPQHF
medium-sized	TRBV6-6	TRBJ1-1	CASSYSMGGETEAFF
many	TRBV5-1	TRBJ2-5	CASTQRGVGQETQYF
many	TRBV6-1	TRBJ2-1	CASVLYEQFF
medium-sized	TRBV6-1	TRBJ2-2	CASRRGNTGELFF
few	TRBV27	TRBJ2-7	CSITDTGTAAYEQYF
few	TRBV27	TRBJ1-5	CASSFGIGINQPQHF
many	TRBV7-2	TRBJ1-2	CVEDDNYGYTF
many	TRBV5-4	TRBJ1-2	CASSLLTDYNYGYTF
medium-sized	TRBV6-1	TRBJ1-5	CASSGQGSNQPQHF
many	TRBV20-1	TRBJ1-4	CSARVGPSYEKLFF
many	TRBV3-1	TRBJ2-4	CASSQVNLGQGWKYF